Given below is one TCR beta chain in context. This entry is derived from a study of blood T cell repertoires in COVID-19. Study context: From the United States, Italy and Spain came samples of acute and convalescent COVID-19. T cells, B-cell-depleted T cells, or PBMCs supplied cDNA or gDNA.

Original processing methods: Estimated nucleated cell counts came from reference gene primer amplification. Assay: immunoSEQ multiplex PCR; the TCRdb copy retains only in-frame clones and omits some. V and J calls and clone size follow that table, whereas D and trimming were derived from the DNA. The sample holds 70,000 to 85,000 clones, around four fifths seen once. This receptor was obtained from a man aged 80 or over with active or convalescent COVID-19. Sequencing used peripheral blood.

CDR3 bases: TGTGCCAGCAGCTTTGGGGGGTTGCGAGAGACCCAGTACTTC. Translated: CASSFGGLRETQYF. The chain combines TRBV5-6 with TRBJ2-5, with a weak D call TRBD2 (6 bases). Trimming pared 2 bases from V and 4 bases from J, leaving 12 bases between. CDR1 is SGHDT and CDR2 is YYEEEE in the germline V gene. There are 14 residues in the CDR3.